What follows are 32 T cell receptor beta chains derived from one specimen sequenced in a study of OX40 agonist ivuxolimab in advanced cancers. Some clones are missing from TCRdb's copy, which holds only in-frame ones; the method was immunoSEQ multiplex PCR. The table lists approximately 40,000 clones, 83% of them singletons. The specimen comprised CD4+ or CD8+ T cells sorted from blood, sampled in a trial of the OX40 agonist ivuxolimab. Receptor source: an adult with an advanced solid tumor such as melanoma, head and neck, liver or kidney cancer.

The genes are TRBV10-2 and TRBJ1-2; 9 positions agree with TRBD1. V was clipped by 0 bases and J by 8 bases; unmatched bases: 4. CDR1 and CDR2 from the germline V gene are WSHSY and SAAADI. The CDR3 is 14 residues long. CDR3 bases: TGCGCCAGCAGTGAGTCGGGACAGGGAGACGGCTACACCTTC. Translation: CASSESGQGDGYTF.

The chain carries TRBV6-1 and TRBJ1-1, with 10 bases aligning to TRBD1. The germline V gene encodes CDR1 MNHNS and CDR2 SASEGT. The trim removed 5 bases at V and 8 bases at J, leaving 8 bases unmatched. This CDR3 is 14 amino acids long. CDR3 loop: CASSRDRGLQEAFF. CDR3 in DNA: TGTGCCAGCAGTCGGGACAGGGGCCTTCAAGAAGCTTTCTTT.

The V gene is TRBV10-2, the J gene TRBJ2-2, with D possibly being TRBD2 (7 bases). The CDR3 sequence is 16 residues long. With 8 bases removed from V and 7 bases from J, the gap between germline ends came to 23 bases. Germline CDR1 is WSHSY and CDR2 is SAAADI. CDR3 sequence reads: CASGGGRRERIGELFF. CDR3 coding DNA: TGCGCCAGCGGAGGGGGAAGGCGGGAGAGGATCGGGGAGCTGTTTTTT.

This clone has just a few counts. The chain links TRBV6-4 to TRBJ2-3; D is possibly TRBD2 (5 bases). Germline-derived CDR1 and CDR2 are MRHNA and SNTAGT. V lost 3 bases and J lost 4, with 14 bases in between. The CDR3 is 15 residues long. This CDR3 reads CASSEGANEADTQYF. For the CDR3, the DNA is TGTGCCAGCAGTGAGGGAGCGAATGAGGCAGATACGCAGTATTTT.

The rearrangement uses TRBV19 and TRBJ2-1, with 8 bases matching TRBD2. With 1 base clipped from V and 6 bases from J, the junction kept 8 bases outside the gene matches. The CDR3 runs 16 residues. Germline CDR1 LNHDA, CDR2 SQIVND (reference sequence). CDR3 sequence (DNA): TGTGCCAGTAGTATAGCGACGGGAGGGCCTTTCAATGAGCAGTTCTTC. It encodes CASSIATGGPFNEQFF.

This clone was counted only a few times. V usage is TRBV9 and J usage is TRBJ2-2, with a possible D match to TRBD1 (5 bases). This CDR3 has 15 amino acids. Per germline, CDR1 SGDLS and CDR2 YYNGEE. The V end was cut by 4 bases, the J end by 0 bases, with 10 bases between. CDR3 nucleotides: TGTGCCAGCAGCCCAGGACATACGAACACCGGGGAGCTGTTTTTT. This translates into CASSPGHTNTGELFF.

This chain connects TRBV7-8 to TRBJ2-7; TRBD2 might be the D (6 bases). The CDR3 spans 15 residues. CDR1 is SGHVS and CDR2 is FQNEAQ in the germline V gene. The germline V and J ends were trimmed by 4 bases and 4 bases, with 17 bases remaining between them. DNA for the CDR3: TGTGCCAGCAGCTATAGCGGTGGGGATAAATACGAGCAGTACTTC. Residues: CASSYSGGDKYEQYF.

The CDR3 here is CASRQGPYAFF. For the CDR3, the DNA is TGTGCCAGCAGGCAGGGCCCATATGCTTTCTTT. The rearrangement joins TRBV27 to TRBJ1-1; D is perhaps TRBD1 (5 bases). Trimming took off 6 bases at V and 11 bases at J, with 13 bases between the two ends. Germline CDR1 reads MNHEY; CDR2 reads SMNVEV (reference sequence). The CDR3 sequence is 11 residues long.

This chain joins TRBV9 and TRBJ2-1; D might be TRBD1 (6 bases). The CDR3 sequence is 14 residues long. Looked up from germline, CDR1 is SGDLS and CDR2 is YYNGEE. Between the trimmed V and J ends, which lost 0 bases and 10 bases, there was a span of 14 bases. Written as DNA, the CDR3 is TGTGCCAGCAGCGTAGGGGGTGGGACAATCGAGCAGTTCTTC. It specifies CASSVGGGTIEQFF.

The rearrangement joins TRBV19 to TRBJ2-2, with 8 bases matching TRBD1. Germline V gives CDR1 LNHDA, CDR2 SQIVND (reference sequence). The CDR3 has 15 amino acids. Germline trimming cut 5 bases from V and 0 bases from J; bases unmatched to any gene: 2. CDR3 loop: CASSVTGANTGELFF. CDR3 DNA: TGTGCCAGTAGTGTGACAGGGGCGAACACCGGGGAGCTGTTTTTT.

This chain connects TRBV2 to TRBJ1-1; 9 bases are shared with TRBD1. With 6 bases clipped from V and 0 bases from J, the junction kept 2 bases outside the gene matches. The CDR3 consists of 14 residues. Germline CDR1 reads SNHLY; CDR2 reads FYNNEI. CDR3 sequence (DNA): TGTGCCAGCAGGGACAGGGGAGTGAACACTGAAGCTTTCTTT. Translated, it gives CASRDRGVNTEAFF.

The V and J genes are TRBV15 and TRBJ2-3; tentatively, D is TRBD2 (5 bases). CDR1 is LNHNV, CDR2 YYDKDF, per germline (reference sequence). This CDR3 is 14 amino acids long. V lost 0 bases and J lost 5, with 9 bases in between. CDR3: CATSRDRGLDTQYF. DNA of the CDR3: TGTGCCACCAGCAGAGATCGCGGGTTAGATACGCAGTATTTT.

The chain is built from TRBV7-6 and TRBJ2-1; TRBD2 aligns across 7 bases. The germline V gene has CDR1 SGHVS and CDR2 FNYEAQ. This CDR3 has 14 amino acids. Trimming cost V 0 bases and J 7 bases; bases outside gene matches: 3. CDR3 in DNA: TGTGCCAGCAGCTTAGCCTCCGGGGGGAATGAGCAGTTCTTC. Its protein is CASSLASGGNEQFF.

A word on this clone: Other DNA sequences of this sample code for an identical CDR3. The CDR3 nucleotides are TGCGCCAGCAGCACAGGGACTAGCGGAGATGTATACGAGCAGTACTTC. Its protein product is CASSTGTSGDVYEQYF. The genes are TRBV5-1 and TRBJ2-7; 11 bases align to TRBD2. The CDR3 extends over 16 amino acids. Losses at the gene ends were 4 bases for V and 4 bases for J; bases not matched to a gene: 10. Per the germline V gene, CDR1 is SGHRS and CDR2 is YFSETQ.

The genes are TRBV19 and TRBJ2-2; 8 bases are shared with TRBD2. This CDR3 region has 14 residues. V shed 2 bases and J 5 bases; nucleotides not matched to a gene: 1. Looked up from germline, CDR1 is LNHDA and CDR2 is SQIVND (reference sequence). As DNA, the CDR3 is TGTGCCAGTAGTATAAGCGGGGGAACCGGGGAGCTGTTTTTT. It translates to CASSISGGTGELFF.

The CDR3 is CASSQDLGPSYNEQFF. The DNA of the CDR3 is TGCGCCAGCAGCCAAGATTTGGGGCCCTCATACAATGAGCAGTTCTTC. The chain couples TRBV4-3 to TRBJ2-1; the D gene is possibly TRBD1 (5 bases). The V and J ends lost 0 bases and 4 bases respectively, with 13 bases between them. Germline V lookup: CDR1 LGHNA, CDR2 YSLEER. This CDR3 has 16 amino acids.

This chain links TRBV25-1 with TRBJ1-1; unclear D gene. The germline CDR1 and CDR2 sequences are MGHDK and SYGVNS. The V end lost 5 bases, the J end lost 6 bases, and 10 bases lay between the germline ends. This CDR3 spans 12 amino acids. The CDR3 bases are TGTGCCAGCAGTAATGATCACCCTGAAGCTTTCTTT. Translation: CASSNDHPEAFF.

The V call is TRBV18, the J call TRBJ1-4; no clear D gene. The germline V gene has CDR1 KGHSH and CDR2 LQKENI. V was shortened by 6 bases and J by 5 bases, with 13 bases between the two germline ends. CDR3 size: 14 residues. In DNA form, the CDR3 reads TGTGCCAGCTCCGGCGGACGGAGGAATGAAAAACTGTTTTTT. It translates to CASSGGRRNEKLFF. Full variable domain (remainder filled in from reference TRBV18 and TRBJ1-4): NAGVMQNPRHLVRRRGQEARLRCSPMKGHSHVYWYRQLPEEGLKFMVYLQKENIIDESGMPKERFSAEFPKEGPSILRIQQVVRGDSAAYFCASSGGRRNEKLFFGSGTQLSVL.

This clone has more than one count but fewer than ten. The rearrangement uses TRBV5-4 and TRBJ1-2; possibly TRBD1 for D (6 bases). The germline CDR1 and CDR2 sequences are SGHNT and YYREEE (reference sequence). This CDR3 region has 15 residues. Trimming took 1 base from V and 8 from J, leaving 18 bases between them. The CDR3 here is CASSLYTQGLGGYTF. The CDR3 DNA reads TGTGCCAGCAGCTTGTATACACAGGGACTGGGGGGCTACACCTTC.

This chain connects TRBV7-9 to TRBJ2-3, with 13 bases that match TRBD2. Germline V gives CDR1 SEHNR, CDR2 FQNEAQ (reference sequence). J was trimmed by 4 bases and V by 4 bases; bases with no gene match: 5. The CDR3 is 16 amino acids. The CDR3 region has the DNA TGTGCCAGCAGCTCATGGACTAGCGGGAGACCAGATACGCAGTATTTT. Translated, it gives CASSSWTSGRPDTQYF.

This CDR3 reads CASSSRTSGRSPSNEQFF. The CDR3 DNA is TGTGCCAGCAGTTCAAGGACTAGCGGGAGGAGCCCGTCCAATGAGCAGTTCTTC. This sequence joins TRBV28 and TRBJ2-1, with 14 bases matching TRBD2. Germline trimming cut 4 bases from V and 6 bases from J; bases unmatched to any gene: 11. Germline CDR1 and CDR2: MDHEN and SYDVKM. The CDR3 consists of 18 residues.

The rearrangement joins TRBV19 to TRBJ2-1, with 10 bases fitting TRBD2. The CDR3 consists of 17 residues. V lost 5 bases and J lost 3; bases outside the gene matches: 10. Per germline, CDR1 LNHDA and CDR2 SQIVND (reference sequence). CDR3 coding DNA: TGTGCCAGTAGTGTCACTAGCGGGGATTCCATCTACAATGAGCAGTTCTTC. This codes for CASSVTSGDSIYNEQFF.

The rearrangement joins TRBV29-1 to TRBJ1-1; D is ambiguous. CDR3 length equals 12 residues. Trimming cost V 3 bases and J 1 base, with 6 bases left between them. Germline values: CDR1 SQVTM, CDR2 ANQGSEA. CDR3 residues: CSVEVGNTEAFF. CDR3 sequence (DNA): TGCAGCGTTGAGGTTGGGAACACTGAAGCTTTCTTT. Looking up the rest from reference TRBV29-1 and TRBJ1-1 gives the full variable domain: SAVISQKPSRDICQRGTSLTIQCQVDSQVTMMFWYRQQPGQSLTLIATANQGSEATYESGFVIDKFPISRPNLTFSTLTVSNMSPEDSSIYLCSVEVGNTEAFFGQGTRLTVV.

The rearrangement uses TRBV7-9 and TRBJ2-7, with 7 bases aligning to TRBD1. V shed 4 bases and J 3 bases; nucleotides not matched to a gene: 3. Germline V gene data show CDR1 as SEHNR and CDR2 as FQNEAQ (reference sequence). The CDR3 consists of 13 residues. CDR3 nucleotide sequence: TGTGCCAGCAGCTCGGGACAGAACTACGAGCAGTACTTC. This sequence encodes CASSSGQNYEQYF. Full variable domain (remainder filled in from reference TRBV7-9 and TRBJ2-7): DTGVSQNPRHKITKRGQNVTFRCDPISEHNRLYWYRQTLGQGPEFLTYFQNEAQLEKSRLLSDRFSAERPKGSFSTLEIQRTEQGDSAMYLCASSSGQNYEQYFGPGTRLTVT.

The chain is built from TRBV7-9 and TRBJ1-5, with a weak D call TRBD1 (5 bases). V was trimmed by 5 bases and J by 5 bases, leaving 16 bases between them. This CDR3 spans 15 amino acids. Germline loops: CDR1 SEHNR, CDR2 FQNEAQ (reference sequence). The CDR3 nucleotides are TGTGCCAGCAGCCGGGGGACGGGAGATTATCAGCCCCAGCATTTT. Its protein product is CASSRGTGDYQPQHF.

This chain joins TRBV5-4 and TRBJ1-1, with D unresolved. This CDR3 spans 15 amino acids. Trimming removed 3 bases from V and 5 bases from J, with 17 bases in between. Germline CDR1 reads SGHNT; CDR2 reads YYREEE (reference sequence). CDR3: CASSWEESLGTEAFF. In DNA form, the CDR3 reads TGTGCCAGCAGCTGGGAGGAAAGCCTGGGGACTGAAGCTTTCTTT.

The genes are TRBV7-8 and TRBJ1-1; D is undetermined. Germline V gene lookup returns CDR1 SGHVS and CDR2 FQNEAQ. The CDR3 covers 15 residues. Trimming pared 5 bases from V and 1 base from J, leaving 14 bases between. This CDR3 is CASSLPVRTNTEAFF. The DNA for the CDR3 is TGTGCCAGCAGCCTCCCCGTTAGAACGAACACTGAAGCTTTCTTT.

This chain links TRBV9 with TRBJ2-2; D is uncertain. This CDR3 is 14 amino acids long. V was pared by 1 base and J by 1 base, with 5 bases between. Looked up from germline, CDR1 is SGDLS and CDR2 is YYNGEE. The DNA of the CDR3 is TGTGCCAGCAGCGTAAACAAGAACACCGGGGAGCTGTTTTTT. It codes for CASSVNKNTGELFF.

The chain combines TRBV7-9 with TRBJ2-5; 12 bases agree with TRBD2. Germline V gives CDR1 SEHNR, CDR2 FQNEAQ (reference sequence). This CDR3 comprises 15 residues. With V trimmed by 2 bases and J by 5 bases, 3 bases remained unmatched. The DNA of the CDR3 is TGTGCCAGCAGCTTAACTAGCGGGGGGCCCGAGACCCAGTACTTC. This encodes CASSLTSGGPETQYF.

The chain combines TRBV27 with TRBJ2-7, with 8 nucleotides matching TRBD1. The ends lost 5 bases at V and 4 bases at J; junction bases unmatched: 16. CDR1 and CDR2 from the germline V gene are MNHEY and SMNVEV (reference sequence). CDR3 size: 17 residues. Here the CDR3 reads CASSGYGGQRQGYEQYF. CDR3 bases: TGTGCCAGCAGTGGATATGGGGGGCAGAGACAGGGGTACGAGCAGTACTTC.

The chain carries TRBV28 and TRBJ2-5; 9 positions agree with TRBD1. The CDR3 length is 15 residues. Germline V gene lookup returns CDR1 MDHEN and CDR2 SYDVKM. V lost 2 bases, J lost 2 bases, and 3 bases stayed unmatched. This CDR3 reads CASSLTGGWQETQYF. CDR3 nucleotides: TGTGCCAGCAGTTTAACAGGGGGCTGGCAAGAGACCCAGTACTTC.

V is TRBV11-2 and J is TRBJ1-4; 12 bases map to TRBD1. The V gene end was trimmed by 2 bases and the J gene end by 8 bases; junction bases not matched to a gene: 9. Per the germline V gene, CDR1 is SGHAT and CDR2 is FQNNGV. CDR3 length equals 17 residues. The CDR3 here is CASSLYRDRGLGEKLFF. In nucleotides, the CDR3 is TGTGCCAGCAGCTTATACCGGGACAGGGGGCTAGGCGAAAAACTGTTTTTT.